This T cell receptor beta chain came from a study of follicular helper T cells after annual influenza vaccination. General study points: Rare clonotypes were missed; only about 8.5-22% of cells gave TCRB.

Sequenced by immunoSEQ multiplex PCR; TCRdb stores in-frame clones only, minus some. The repertoire consists of about 10,000 clones, with around 85% occurring once and the leading ten covering approximately 4%. Turning to this clone: The target antigen is unknown.

CDR3 size: 12 residues. Germline V gene sequence: CDR1 SNHLY, CDR2 FYNNEI. Trimming removed 5 bases from V and 6 bases from J, with 11 bases in between. Indicated time point: 2015-2016 season, pre-vaccination. Sorted cTfh were non-naive CD4+CXCR5+PD-1+, either ICOS+CD38+ or ICOS-CD38-. This sample comprised CXCR5+ CD38- circulating T follicular helper cells from blood, obtained on the day of influenza vaccination. This sample's subset: circulating Tfh, non-naive CD4+CXCR5+PD-1+ (ICOS+CD38+ or ICOS-CD38-). The receptor's source is an adult who received the influenza vaccine. The chain uses TRBV2 and TRBJ2-7; maybe TRBD1 (5 bases). The DNA for the CDR3 is TGTGCCAGCAGTTCACAGGATACCGAGCAGTACTTC. This codes for CASSSQDTEQYF.